Sequencing of this T cell receptor beta chain was carried out in a study of blood T cell repertoires in COVID-19. About the study: Researchers got acute and convalescent COVID-19 samples from the United States, Italy and Spain. The analysed material was cDNA or gDNA that came from T cells, B-cell-depleted T cells, or PBMCs.

Germline CDR1 is LNHDA and CDR2 is SQIVND (reference sequence). This CDR3 contains 14 residues. J lost 4 bases, V lost 6 bases, and 5 bases had no gene match. Original handling: From reference gene primer amplification, estimates of nucleated cell counts were derived. TCRdb's copy holds only in-frame clones and misses some; the assay was immunoSEQ multiplex PCR. V and J calls and clone size are as listed in that table; D and trimming were resolved from the DNA. The table has roughly 230,000 clones, 81% seen once; the top ten hold 7.5% to 9%. The sequence derives from a woman of 80 years or more with acute or convalescent COVID-19. Material for sequencing was peripheral blood. The chain uses TRBV19 and TRBJ1-2; 10 bases line up with TRBD1. CDR3 residues: CASRGQGDSYGYTF. Written as DNA, the CDR3 is TGTGCCAGTAGAGGACAGGGGGATAGCTATGGCTACACCTTC.